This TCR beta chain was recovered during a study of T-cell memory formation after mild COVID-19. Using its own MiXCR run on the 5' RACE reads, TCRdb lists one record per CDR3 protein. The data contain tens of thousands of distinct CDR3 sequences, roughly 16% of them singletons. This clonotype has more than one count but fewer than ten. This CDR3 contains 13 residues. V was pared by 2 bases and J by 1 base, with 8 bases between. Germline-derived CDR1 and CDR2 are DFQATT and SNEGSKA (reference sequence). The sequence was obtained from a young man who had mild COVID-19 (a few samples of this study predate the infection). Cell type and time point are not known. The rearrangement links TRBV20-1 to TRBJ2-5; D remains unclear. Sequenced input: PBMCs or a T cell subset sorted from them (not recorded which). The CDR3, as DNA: TGCAGTGCTAGAACCGGAAGCCAAGAGACCCAGTACTTC. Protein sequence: CSARTGSQETQYF.